Below, 8 T cell receptor beta chains from the same sample are listed, as sequenced in a study of T cells in women clearing cervical HPV infection. Measured with immunoSEQ multiplex PCR; TCRdb has only the in-frame clones, and not every one. Here the sample table reports tens of thousands of clones. Sequencing was done on a sample of blood buffy coat. These receptors were collected from a woman aged 18 to 75 with a cervical HPV16 infection that either progressed to CIN3+ or cleared (not recorded which).

In the case of this clone: The CDR3 end falls 3 residues outside the read, so it is completed with the germline J gene. This chain joins TRBV2 and TRBJ2-7, with a tentative D call TRBD1 (6 bases). The germline V gene has CDR1 SNHLY and CDR2 FYNNEI. The CDR3 sequence is 15 residues long. V was clipped by 5 bases and J by 0 bases, with 14 bases between them. CDR3 DNA (partial): TGTGCCAGCAGTCCTTCTGGGGGCGGCTCCTACGAG. Its translation: CASSPSGGGSYE. The complete CDR3 sequence is CASSPSGGGSYEQYF.

A note on this clone: Read sequence stops 3 residues before the CDR3 end, and the germline J gene provides the missing end. This chain links TRBV5-4 with TRBJ1-3; 7 bases map to TRBD1. The CDR3 extends over 14 amino acids. The V segment lost 0 bases and the J segment 5 bases; nucleotides outside the gene matches: 2. CDR1 is SGHNT, CDR2 YYREEE, per germline (reference sequence). CDR3 region: CASSLGQGRNTIYF. The sequenced CDR3 bases are TGTGCCAGCAGCTTGGGACAGGGTCGAAACACC.

Remarks on this clone: Coverage ceases 3 residues before the CDR3 finishes, and the germline J gene fills in the end. The chain is built from TRBV6-2 or TRBV6-3 and TRBJ2-1; 12 bases fit TRBD2. V shed 6 bases and J 9 bases; nucleotides not matched to a gene: 6. Germline V lookup: CDR1 MNHEY, CDR2 SVGEGT. This CDR3 spans 14 amino acids. The CDR3 bases that were read are TGTGCCAGCAGGAGGACTAGCGGGGAGTTTGAG. Translating gives CASRRTSGEFE. The CDR3, in full, reads CASRRTSGEFEQFF.

On this clone: The read finishes 3 residues shy of the CDR3 end, and the germline J gene is used to complete it. The rearrangement uses TRBV11-2 and TRBJ1-1; D is undetermined. Between the trimmed V and J ends, which lost 5 bases and 7 bases, there was a span of 14 bases. CDR3 length: 13 amino acids. Germline V gives CDR1 SGHAT, CDR2 FQNNGV. CDR3 DNA (partial): TGTGCCAGCAGCCCTCCGCGGCTTGATGAA. Protein: CASSPPRLDE. The entire CDR3 protein is CASSPPRLDEAFF.

A note on this clone: The CDR3 end lies 3 residues beyond the end of the read and is filled in from the germline J gene. The chain combines TRBV5-4 with TRBJ1-2; D perhaps matches TRBD1 (6 bases). This CDR3 has 14 residues. Germline V gives CDR1 SGHNT, CDR2 YYREEE (reference sequence). Incomplete CDR3 DNA: TGTGCCAGCAGCTCCCCACAAGGGGGAAGAAGC. This encodes CASSSPQGGRS. In full, the CDR3 is CASSSPQGGRSYTF.

With regard to this clone: The read terminates 3 residues before the CDR3 end, so the remaining end is supplied by the germline J gene. The chain combines TRBV15 with TRBJ1-5; TRBD1 matches 9 bases. Germline trimming cut 5 bases from V and 6 bases from J; bases unmatched to any gene: 17. The germline V gene has CDR1 LNHNV and CDR2 YYDKDF (reference sequence). The CDR3 spans 18 residues. The CDR3 loop is CATSGRDRARRNGQPQHF. The sequenced part of the CDR3 DNA is TGTGCCACCAGCGGCCGGGACAGGGCGCGACGAAATGGTCAGCCC.

CDR3 DNA (partial): TGCAGTGCTAGAAAGCTGGCTAGCGGGGCTATCGAACAAGAGACC. Protein: CSARKLASGAIEQET. The full CDR3 protein reads CSARKLASGAIEQETQYF. The J gene is TRBJ2-5, the V gene TRBV20-1; 9 bases agree with TRBD2. Read data end 3 residues before the CDR3 end; the end is taken from the germline J gene. The CDR3 is made up of 18 amino acids. Germline V gene data show CDR1 as DFQATT and CDR2 as SNEGSKA (reference sequence). The ends lost 2 bases at V and 2 bases at J; junction bases unmatched: 15.

The sequenced CDR3 bases are TGTGCCAGTAGCCGAGGGACAGATGCCAAAAACATT. Translating gives CASSRGTDAKNI. The complete CDR3 sequence is CASSRGTDAKNIQYF. This chain connects TRBV19 to TRBJ2-4; 7 nucleotides align to TRBD1. Coverage ceases 3 residues before the CDR3 finishes, and the germline J gene fills in the end. The trim removed 6 bases at V and 1 base at J, leaving 6 bases unmatched. Germline CDR1 reads LNHDA; CDR2 reads SQIVND (reference sequence). CDR3 size: 15 residues.